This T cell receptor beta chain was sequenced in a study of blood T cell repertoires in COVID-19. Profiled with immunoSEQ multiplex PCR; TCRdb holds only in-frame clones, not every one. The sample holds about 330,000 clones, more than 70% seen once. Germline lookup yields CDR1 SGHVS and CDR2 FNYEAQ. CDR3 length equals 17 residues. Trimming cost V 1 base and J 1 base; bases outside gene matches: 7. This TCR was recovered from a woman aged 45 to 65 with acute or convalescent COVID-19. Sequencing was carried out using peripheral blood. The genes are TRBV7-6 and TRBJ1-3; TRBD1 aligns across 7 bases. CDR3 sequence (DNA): TGTGCCAGCAGCTTAGAGACAGGGCCTATGTCTGGAAACACCATATATTTT. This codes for CASSLETGPMSGNTIYF.